Listed below are T cell receptor beta chains from one sample, sequenced in a study of cytomegalovirus exposure and HLA in healthy donors. Profiling relied on immunoSEQ multiplex PCR, and the TCRdb table lists in-frame clones only, not all of them. The sample yields 150,000 to 200,000 clones, about 82% seen once. Sequencing was carried out using PBMCs. These receptors were taken from a woman aged 18-35 years in good health and CMV-seronegative. The CDR3 runs from the conserved cysteine through the conserved F or W. The order of the fields is V gene, CDR3 protein.

TRBV21-1	CASSKGGAHYGYTF
TRBV19	CASSIERYGYTF
TRBV29-1	CSVRTGYGYTF
TRBV21-1	CASSKVDSGSYTF
TRBV25-1	CASSDVGTEPYVQYF
TRBV30	CAWDPGTGKAWNSPLHF
TRBV7-9	CASSPDRAFNYGYTF
TRBV27	CASSLGGQGRQTQYF
TRBV7-3	CASSLTGQGHTEAFF
TRBV5-1	CASRSGGEETQYF
TRBV11-2	CAIGTSGRNEQFF
TRBV9	CASTGEYGYTF
TRBV2	CASSVPGYTGELFF
TRBV2	CATLTGDRPEAFF
TRBV6-5	CASSYWHDQPQHF
TRBV6-4	CASRSSGVGTEAFF
TRBV27	CASSWTGLYNEQFF
TRBV5-1	CASSIAPGHQNF
TRBV5-1	CASSLFIWGVNTEAFF
TRBV7-9	CASSSSSTGGLGGYTF
TRBV18	CASSPPEADEQFF
TRBV6-5	CASNPRGRSEAFF
TRBV5-1	CASSFLQGQDEKLFF
TRBV11-1	CASSLGAGSHEQYF
TRBV6-4	CASSPGQGNSPLHF
TRBV2	CASINEGVGYTF
TRBV29-1	CSVERLAGSNEQYF
TRBV7-2	CASSEGLAGLGTGELFF
TRBV9	CASSVGAGITGELFF
TRBV6-4	CASSDLGASSYNEQFF
TRBV7-8	CASSPPPGFQPQHF
TRBV5-6	CASSLSVYEQYF
TRBV5-1	CASSFGQGRSTEAFF
TRBV6-5	CASSNKETQYF
TRBV25-1	CASSEGDRAAEKLFF